This is a list of T cell receptor beta chains from one sample in a study of cytomegalovirus exposure and HLA in healthy donors. Repertoires were generated with immunoSEQ multiplex PCR, while TCRdb's copy carries only in-frame clones and drops some. Of 65,000 to 95,000 clones listed, 75% were seen once; the top ten hold around 12%. Sequencing was carried out using PBMCs. All receptors derive from a man in his sixties or seventies in good health and CMV-seronegative. Both conserved end residues are part of each CDR3. Fields, in order: D gene, V gene, J gene, clone size, CDR3 DNA, CDR3 protein. The D gene is left open where the match is weak. Rows may omit the clone size; those that give it use once, few, many or a size class.

-,TRBV6-5,TRBJ2-1,-,TGTGCCAGCAGTTACTCGCAGGGGCGGGAGCAGTTCTTC,CASSYSQGREQFF
-,TRBV5-4,TRBJ2-5,once,TGTGCCAGCAGCTTGGGCTTGACAGGAGTCAAGACCCAGTACTTC,CASSLGLTGVKTQYF
-,TRBV7-2,TRBJ2-7,-,TGTGCCAGCAGCCAGGCCCTCTCGACAGTCCTAAGCTCCTACGAGCAGTACTTC,CASSQALSTVLSSYEQYF
TRBD1,TRBV9,TRBJ2-2,-,TGTGCCAGCAGCCTACGGACAGGGGGAGCCGGGGAGCTGTTTTTT,CASSLRTGGAGELFF
-,TRBV27,TRBJ1-5,-,TGTGCCAGCAGCTACCGGGGTCAGCCCCAGCATTTT,CASSYRGQPQHF
-,TRBV10-3,TRBJ1-5,-,TGTGCCATCACCCGGGAGCTAAATCAGCCCCAGCATTTT,CAITRELNQPQHF
TRBD1,TRBV7-2,TRBJ2-3,once,TGTGCCAGCAGTAATGGACAGGGCGGTGGAGATACGCAGTATTTT,CASSNGQGGGDTQYF
TRBD1,TRBV7-9,TRBJ1-1,-,TGTGCCAGCAGCTTAGGTGGGACAGGGGACACTGAAGCTTTCTTT,CASSLGGTGDTEAFF
-,TRBV5-1,TRBJ1-5,-,TGCGCCAGCAGCTTGGGGGCAGGGGACGGTCCGCCCCAGCATTTT,CASSLGAGDGPPQHF
-,TRBV18,TRBJ1-1,once,TGTGCCAGCTCACCCAATCTAGAGAACACTGAAGCTTTCTTT,CASSPNLENTEAFF
-,TRBV11-2,TRBJ2-3,few,TGTGCCAGCAGCTTAGGGACTCAAGATACGCAGTATTTT,CASSLGTQDTQYF
-,TRBV15,TRBJ1-4,few,TGTGCCACCAGCAAGTCGGCAGGGCTGAATGAAAAACTGTTTTTT,CATSKSAGLNEKLFF
TRBD2,TRBV11-2,TRBJ2-5,-,TGTGCCAGCAGCTTATTAGCGGGAGGGCCGGAGACCCAGTACTTC,CASSLLAGGPETQYF
-,TRBV19,TRBJ2-1,-,TGTGCCAGTACCCTAAGGAGGGGAAGCTCCTACAATGAGCAGTTCTTC,CASTLRRGSSYNEQFF
-,TRBV7-9,TRBJ2-7,-,TGTGCCAGCAGCTTAGGGACGACAGGCTTCGAGCAGTACTTC,CASSLGTTGFEQYF
TRBD1,TRBV5-6,TRBJ1-3,few,TGTGCCAGCAGCTCGGGACAGCCTGGAAACACCATATATTTT,CASSSGQPGNTIYF
TRBD1,TRBV7-9,TRBJ1-1,-,TGTTCCAGCAGTCTAACAGGGGACACTGAAGCTTTCTTT,CSSSLTGDTEAFF
-,TRBV19,TRBJ1-5,-,TGTGCCAGTAGTATGGGGGCGGAGAGAAATCAGCCCCAGCATTTT,CASSMGAERNQPQHF
TRBD1,TRBV5-1,TRBJ2-3,once,TGCGCCAGCAGCACGCCGACAGGGCGCACAGATACGCAGTATTTT,CASSTPTGRTDTQYF
TRBD1,TRBV27,TRBJ2-7,-,TGTGCCAGCAGTTCCATGGGACAGGGCGAAGACGAGCAGTACTTC,CASSSMGQGEDEQYF
-,TRBV5-1,TRBJ2-5,-,TGCGCCAGCAGCATCCAAAGACAGGCCGGCCAAGAGACCCAGTACTTC,CASSIQRQAGQETQYF
-,TRBV6-5,TRBJ2-2,-,TGTGCCAGCAGACCGGGGAGTACCGGGGAGCTGTTTTTT,CASRPGSTGELFF
-,TRBV10-2,TRBJ1-1,many,TGCGCCAGCAGTGAGTCGGGTCTTCGGGGGGCTGAAGCTTTCTTT,CASSESGLRGAEAFF
-,TRBV19,TRBJ2-1,-,TGTGCCAGTAGTCCTGAGGATGCCTACAATGAGCAGTTCTTC,CASSPEDAYNEQFF
TRBD1,TRBV29-1,TRBJ2-7,-,TGCAGCGTTGTACAGGGGTCCCCTACCTCCTACGAGCAGTACTTC,CSVVQGSPTSYEQYF
-,TRBV19,TRBJ1-4,few,TGTGCCAGTTCCGGGGAAAAACTGTTTTTT,CASSGEKLFF
TRBD2,TRBV5-1,TRBJ2-3,-,TGCGCCAGCAGCTTGGCTGCGGGAGCCCACACAGATACGCAGTATTTT,CASSLAAGAHTDTQYF
-,TRBV5-4,TRBJ2-7,-,TGTGCCAGCAGCTTGGGGGTGGGCGCGACCTACGAGCAGTACTTC,CASSLGVGATYEQYF
TRBD1,TRBV7-2,TRBJ2-1,few,TGTGCCAGCGACGACCGACAGGGGTATGAGCAGTTCTTC,CASDDRQGYEQFF
TRBD1,TRBV7-8,TRBJ2-5,-,TGTGCCAGCAGCGACGGACAGGGGCCTAAAGAGACCCAGTACTTC,CASSDGQGPKETQYF
-,TRBV5-1,TRBJ1-1,-,TGCGCCAGCAGCTTACAGGGGAACACTGAAGCTTTCTTT,CASSLQGNTEAFF
TRBD2,TRBV7-2,TRBJ2-7,-,TGTGCCAGCAGCTTAGACGGCGGGGGGAGCCCCTACGAGCAGTACTTC,CASSLDGGGSPYEQYF
-,TRBV28,TRBJ1-1,once,TGTGCCAGCAGTAACCCGCGGACAGCCAGGTCTACTTTCTTT,CASSNPRTARSTFF
-,TRBV5-1,TRBJ1-6,-,TGCGCCAGCAGCTTTGAGGCAGCCTCACCCCTCCACTTT,CASSFEAASPLHF
-,TRBV9,TRBJ1-1,-,TGTGCCAGCAGCCCTTTTGCGGCGAACACTGAAGCTTTCTTT,CASSPFAANTEAFF
-,TRBV19,TRBJ1-3,-,TGTGCCAGTAGTACCCTCGACACCTCTGGAAACACCATATATTTT,CASSTLDTSGNTIYF
-,TRBV18,TRBJ1-2,-,TGTGCCAGCTCACCTAATCCTAACGGACAGAATGGCTACACCTTC,CASSPNPNGQNGYTF
TRBD2,TRBV7-7,TRBJ2-3,-,TGTGCTAGCAGCTTAGGAATAGCGGGAACGGATACGCAGTATTTT,CASSLGIAGTDTQYF
TRBD2,TRBV7-2,TRBJ2-7,-,TGTGCCAGCAGCCACCGCGGGACTAGCGGCCCCTACGAGCAGTACTTC,CASSHRGTSGPYEQYF
TRBD1,TRBV29-1,TRBJ1-1,-,TGCAGCGTCCTTACGACAGGGGGCACTGAAGCTTTCTTT,CSVLTTGGTEAFF
TRBD2,TRBV7-9,TRBJ2-7,-,TGTTCCAGCAGCTTCCCGGGAGCTAGCGGGATTAGCGAGCAGTACTTC,CSSSFPGASGISEQYF
TRBD2,TRBV30,TRBJ2-5,-,TGTGCCTGGACCAGGACTAGCGGAGAGACCCAGTACTTC,CAWTRTSGETQYF
-,TRBV7-8,TRBJ1-3,-,TGTGCCAGCAGCTTATATTGGGGCGGGGGTAGAGACTCTGGAAACACCATATATTTT,CASSLYWGGGRDSGNTIYF
-,TRBV18,TRBJ2-1,-,TGTGCCAGCTCACCACCGGGCAGGGGTGGGAACAATGAGCAGTTCTTC,CASSPPGRGGNNEQFF
TRBD1,TRBV7-8,TRBJ1-2,-,TGTGCCAGCAGCTCCCGGGACAGGGGCGACTATGGCTACACCTTC,CASSSRDRGDYGYTF
-,TRBV7-2,TRBJ1-2,-,TGTGCCAGCAGCTTTACAGGGTTGCAGGGGGGCTACACCTTC,CASSFTGLQGGYTF
-,TRBV4-3,TRBJ2-5,-,TGCGCCAGCAGCCAAAATACAGGGATTTGGGAAGAGACCCAGTACTTC,CASSQNTGIWEETQYF
-,TRBV21-1,TRBJ2-7,-,TGTGCCAGCAGCAAAGTAGCCCCCTACGAGCAGTACTTC,CASSKVAPYEQYF
TRBD2,TRBV6-6,TRBJ2-3,-,TGTGCCAGCAGTCCCGGACTAGCGGAAAGCACAGATACGCAGTATTTT,CASSPGLAESTDTQYF
-,TRBV5-1,TRBJ2-5,-,TGCGCCAGCAGCATGGGGACTCTCCAAGAGACCCAGTACTTC,CASSMGTLQETQYF
TRBD2,TRBV4-3,TRBJ2-1,-,TGCGCCAGCAGCCGGCTAGCGGGAGCCCTCAGCTCCTACAATGAGCAGTTCTTC,CASSRLAGALSSYNEQFF
-,TRBV12-5,TRBJ1-2,few,TGTGCTAGTGGTTTGGTACTGGGGGGGCGTCTCTATGGCTACACCTTC,CASGLVLGGRLYGYTF
-,TRBV14,TRBJ2-4,-,TGTGCCAGCAGCCAGCGATCGGGACAGCGGGACATTCAGTACTTC,CASSQRSGQRDIQYF
-,TRBV7-6,TRBJ2-1,-,TGTGCCAGCAGCTTAACCGGGAGCTACAATGAGCAGTTCTTC,CASSLTGSYNEQFF